This is a list of T cell receptor beta chains from one sample in a study of blood T cells in healthy people across ages. TCRdb reprocessed the 5' RACE reads via MiXCR and lists one record per CDR3 protein. The profile covers around 790,000 distinct CDR3 sequences, with under 55% appearing a single time and around 21% taken by the ten largest. The sample taken for sequencing was blood. These receptors all stem from a man aged 55 to 69 in good health. Both conserved end residues are part of each CDR3. Each record gives: D gene, clone size, J gene, V gene, CDR3 protein, CDR3 DNA. D genes are given only for firm matches. A row's size may be missing; if present it is once, few, many or a size class.

d_gene: NA
abundance: NA
j_gene: TRBJ1-6
v_gene: TRBV20-1
CDR3aa: CSARDLIPNSPLHF
CDR3nt: TGCAGTGCTAGAGATTTAATCCCAAATTCACCCCTCCACTTT

d_gene: TRBD1
abundance: NA
j_gene: TRBJ2-5
v_gene: TRBV29-1
CDR3aa: CSVVFGQGAGETQYF
CDR3nt: TGCAGCGTTGTCTTCGGACAGGGGGCGGGAGAGACCCAGTACTTC

d_gene: TRBD1
abundance: few
j_gene: TRBJ2-7
v_gene: TRBV6-2/TRBV6-3
CDR3aa: CASSPDRSADEQYF
CDR3nt: TGTGCCAGCAGCCCGGACAGGAGCGCCGACGAGCAGTACTTC

d_gene: NA
abundance: few
j_gene: TRBJ2-5
v_gene: TRBV7-8
CDR3aa: CASSLRASPETQYF
CDR3nt: TGTGCCAGCAGCTTAAGGGCTAGCCCAGAGACCCAGTACTTC

d_gene: NA
abundance: few
j_gene: TRBJ2-7
v_gene: TRBV7-2
CDR3aa: CASSNEAGLTYEQYF
CDR3nt: TGTGCCAGCAGCAACGAGGCGGGACTCACCTACGAGCAGTACTTC

d_gene: NA
abundance: NA
j_gene: TRBJ1-6
v_gene: TRBV2
CDR3aa: CASSEVGVNNSPLHF
CDR3nt: TGTGCCAGCAGTGAAGTTGGGGTGAATAATTCACCCCTCCACTTT

d_gene: NA
abundance: NA
j_gene: TRBJ1-2
v_gene: TRBV3-1
CDR3aa: CASSQNPRTSNYGYTF
CDR3nt: TGTGCCAGCAGCCAAAACCCGCGGACGTCTAACTATGGCTACACCTTC

d_gene: TRBD2
abundance: few
j_gene: TRBJ2-1
v_gene: TRBV7-2
CDR3aa: CASRYQTLGLAGGGQFF
CDR3nt: TGTGCCAGCAGATACCAAACCTTGGGACTAGCGGGGGGAGGGCAGTTCTTC

d_gene: NA
abundance: NA
j_gene: TRBJ2-7
v_gene: TRBV6-2/TRBV6-3
CDR3aa: CASQRDPTYEQYF
CDR3nt: TGTGCCAGCCAGAGGGACCCCACCTACGAGCAGTACTTC

d_gene: NA
abundance: NA
j_gene: TRBJ1-2
v_gene: TRBV9
CDR3aa: CASSVDPGNSDGYTF
CDR3nt: TGTGCCAGCAGCGTAGACCCGGGGAATTCGGATGGCTACACCTTC

d_gene: TRBD2
abundance: NA
j_gene: TRBJ2-5
v_gene: TRBV20-1
CDR3aa: CSARPRRGGQETQYF
CDR3nt: TGCAGTGCAAGACCTCGGCGGGGGGGCCAAGAGACCCAGTACTTC

d_gene: NA
abundance: NA
j_gene: TRBJ2-7
v_gene: TRBV29-1
CDR3aa: CSVDTFYEQYF
CDR3nt: TGCAGCGTTGACACTTTCTACGAGCAGTACTTC

d_gene: NA
abundance: NA
j_gene: TRBJ1-4
v_gene: TRBV7-8
CDR3aa: CASSSDRLDFQNEKLFF
CDR3nt: TGTGCCAGCAGCTCGGACAGACTAGACTTCCAAAATGAAAAACTGTTTTTT